Below are 32 T cell receptor beta chains sequenced from a single sample in a study of radiotherapy plus CTLA-4 blockade in lung cancer. Generated by immunoSEQ multiplex PCR, the TCRdb table keeps only in-frame clones and is missing some. In the table there are about 47,000 clones, 76% of which are singletons. Sequencing used peripheral blood, obtained from a patient treated with radiotherapy plus ipilimumab. The receptor set was obtained from a human donor with non-small cell lung cancer who had stable disease on radiotherapy plus ipilimumab.

This clone was seen a few times. The rearrangement uses TRBV9 and TRBJ2-2; a possible D gene is TRBD1 (7 bases). Germline loops: CDR1 SGDLS, CDR2 YYNGEE. CDR3 length: 14 residues. V gave up 2 bases and J gave up 5 bases, with 10 bases separating them. CDR3 nucleotides: TGTGCCAGCAGCGTGACAGGGAGGACCGGGGAGCTGTTTTTT. Protein: CASSVTGRTGELFF.

The chain is built from TRBV9 and TRBJ2-5; 8 bases match TRBD2. CDR3 length: 18 residues. Losses at the gene ends were 4 bases for V and 0 bases for J; bases not matched to a gene: 14. The germline gives CDR1 SGDLS, CDR2 YYNGEE. The CDR3 spells CASSLRGAGGPYQETQYF. The CDR3 bases are TGTGCCAGCAGCCTGCGGGGGGCGGGGGGCCCGTACCAAGAGACCCAGTACTTC.

This chain joins TRBV9 and TRBJ1-6; D may be TRBD1 (5 bases). The CDR3 is 17 amino acids. Trimming cost V 4 bases and J 9 bases, with 23 bases left between them. Germline lookup yields CDR1 SGDLS and CDR2 YYNGEE. For the CDR3, the DNA is TGTGCCAGCAGCCCAAAGAAATCGACAGAAGCCGTTTCACCCCTCCACTTT. Translated, it gives CASSPKKSTEAVSPLHF. Drawing the rest from reference TRBV9 and TRBJ1-6, the complete variable domain is DSGVTQTPKHLITATGQRVTLRCSPRSGDLSVYWYQQSLDQGLQFLIQYYNGEERAKGNILERFSAQQFPDLHSELNLSSLELGDSALYFCASSPKKSTEAVSPLHFGNGTRLTVT.

The chain recombines TRBV30 with TRBJ2-3; 9 bases line up with TRBD2. J was trimmed by 5 bases and V by 1 base; bases with no gene match: 1. CDR1 is GTSNPN, CDR2 SVGIG, per germline (reference sequence). The CDR3 covers 13 residues. CDR3 nucleotide sequence: TGTGCCTGGAGTGGGACTAGCGAAGATACGCAGTATTTT. It specifies CAWSGTSEDTQYF.

This clone was seen a handful of times. V gene TRBV19 combines with J gene TRBJ2-7; TRBD1 might be the D (6 bases). The CDR3 extends over 14 amino acids. Germline values: CDR1 LNHDA, CDR2 SQIVND (reference sequence). V lost 4 bases and J lost 0, with 10 bases in between. The CDR3: CASSTSGASYEQYF. As DNA, the CDR3 is TGTGCCAGTAGTACATCAGGGGCCTCCTACGAGCAGTACTTC. The complete variable domain, with remaining parts taken from reference TRBV19 and TRBJ2-7, reads DGGITQSPKYLFRKEGQNVTLSCEQNLNHDAMYWYRQDPGQGLRLIYYSQIVNDFQKGDIAEGYSVSREKKESFPLTVTSAQKNPTAFYLCASSTSGASYEQYFGPGTRLTVT.

The chain couples TRBV7-6 to TRBJ2-7; D not resolved. Germline V CDR1 and CDR2: SGHVS, FNYEAQ. This CDR3 spans 13 amino acids. V lost 2 bases and J 2 bases, leaving 7 bases between the germline ends. DNA of the CDR3: TGTGCCAGCAGCTTATTTTTGACCTACGAGCAGTACTTC. Encoded protein: CASSLFLTYEQYF. Looking up the rest from reference TRBV7-6 and TRBJ2-7 gives the full variable domain: GAGVSQSPRYKVTKRGQDVALRCDPISGHVSLYWYRQALGQGPEFLTYFNYEAQQDKSGLPNDRFSAERPEGSISTLTIQRTEQRDSAMYRCASSLFLTYEQYFGPGTRLTVT.

This clone showed up just a few times. The rearrangement uses TRBV6-5 and TRBJ1-3; a weak D match, TRBD1 (5 bases). Germline V lookup: CDR1 MNHEY, CDR2 SVGAGI. This CDR3 contains 14 residues. V was shortened by 4 bases and J by 2 bases, with 9 bases between the two germline ends. CDR3 sequence reads: CASSLGGTGNTIYF. The CDR3 DNA is TGTGCCAGCAGTTTGGGGGGAACTGGAAACACCATATATTTT.

The chain joins TRBV5-1 to TRBJ1-1, with TRBD1 as a possible D gene (6 bases). V was cut by 2 bases and J by 6 bases, with 11 bases left in between. Germline CDR1 reads SGHRS; CDR2 reads YFSETQ. The CDR3 has 13 amino acids. The chain's CDR3 is CASSFGGTAEAFF. The CDR3 region has the DNA TGCGCCAGCAGCTTTGGGGGCACCGCTGAAGCTTTCTTT.

The gene calls are TRBV28 and TRBJ1-5; D is uncertain. Between the trimmed V and J ends, which lost 6 bases and 5 bases, there was a span of 11 bases. CDR3 length: 13 amino acids. Germline V gene data show CDR1 as MDHEN and CDR2 as SYDVKM. CDR3 in DNA: TGTGCCAGCAGCTCCTACTCATATCAGCCCCAGCATTTT. It is translated as CASSSYSYQPQHF.

The rearrangement joins TRBV6-1 to TRBJ1-6; D ambiguous. This CDR3 is built from 15 residues. V shed 7 bases and J shed 10 bases, with 20 bases lying between them. Germline V gives CDR1 MNHNS, CDR2 SASEGT. The CDR3 region has the DNA TGTGCCAGCATCCCAAGGGAGGGTACGGCCTCACCCCTCCACTTT. It yields the protein CASIPREGTASPLHF.

The chain carries TRBV5-1 and TRBJ2-5; 9 bases fit TRBD1. CDR1 is SGHRS, CDR2 YFSETQ, per germline. V lost 6 bases and J lost 0; bases outside the gene matches: 18. This CDR3 contains 19 residues. CDR3 in DNA: TGCGCCAGCATACCCACCCTGTTGGGGACAGGGAGTCACCAAGAGACCCAGTACTTC. Translating gives CASIPTLLGTGSHQETQYF.

The V gene is TRBV6-5, the J gene TRBJ1-5; D call uncertain. Trimming removed 8 bases from V and 0 bases from J, with 14 bases in between. Germline V gene sequence: CDR1 MNHEY, CDR2 SVGAGI. CDR3 length: 15 amino acids. CDR3 region: CASSLNWDSNQPQHF. The CDR3 nucleotides read TGTGCCAGCTCTCTTAATTGGGATAGCAATCAGCCCCAGCATTTT.

This clone was seen only a few times. This chain uses TRBV10-3 with TRBJ1-3; D not certain. This CDR3 has 12 residues. V was pared by 5 bases and J by 1 base, with 3 bases between. Germline CDR1 is ENHRY and CDR2 is SYGVKD. The CDR3 DNA is TGTGCCATCAGTCGTTCTGGAAACACCATATATTTT. Its translation: CAISRSGNTIYF.

This chain connects TRBV2 to TRBJ1-4, with no clear D. The germline V gene encodes CDR1 SNHLY and CDR2 FYNNEI. The CDR3 loop spans 13 amino acids. Trimming shortened V by 8 bases and J by 7 bases, and 14 bases separated the two germline ends. CDR3 residues: CASGPLVGEKLFF. In DNA form, the CDR3 reads TGTGCCAGCGGGCCTCTGGTCGGTGAAAAACTGTTTTTT. Together with reference TRBV2 and TRBJ1-4, the CDR3 gives the full variable domain: EPEVTQTPSHQVTQMGQEVILRCVPISNHLYFYWYRQILGQKVEFLVSFYNNEISEKSEIFDDQFSVERPDGSNFTLKIRSTKLEDSAMYFCASGPLVGEKLFFGSGTQLSVL.

The rearrangement uses TRBV6-5 and TRBJ1-5; 11 bases agree with TRBD1. Germline lookup yields CDR1 MNHEY and CDR2 SVGAGI. Trimming at V came to 8 bases and at J to 9 bases, leaving 6 bases not matched to a gene. CDR3 size: 13 residues. CDR3 loop: CASRGTGGRPQHF. CDR3 DNA: TGTGCCAGCCGGGGGACAGGGGGTAGGCCCCAGCATTTT.

The chain joins TRBV5-1 to TRBJ1-1; weak D call: TRBD1 (6 bases). CDR1 and CDR2 (germline): SGHRS, YFSETQ. Between the trimmed V and J ends, which lost 0 bases and 7 bases, there was a span of 16 bases. The CDR3 has 15 residues. Here the CDR3 reads CASSLGGRTRNEAFF. In nucleotides, the CDR3 is TGCGCCAGCAGCTTGGGGGGGCGGACGCGGAATGAAGCTTTCTTT.

This clone has only a few counts. The chain recombines TRBV28 with TRBJ2-5, with 10 bases matching TRBD1. The germline gives CDR1 MDHEN, CDR2 SYDVKM. This CDR3 is 13 amino acids long. Trimming removed 8 bases from V and 6 bases from J; junction bases left unmatched: 6. The CDR3 sequence: CASGQGVSKTQYF. The CDR3 coding sequence is TGTGCCAGCGGACAGGGGGTTTCGAAGACCCAGTACTTC.

The CDR3 region has the DNA TGTGCCAGCAGCCGCCGGGACAGGGGGGCCTATCACGAGCAGTACTTC. This translates into CASSRRDRGAYHEQYF. The J gene is TRBJ2-7, the V gene TRBV5-6; 11 nucleotides align to TRBD1. This CDR3 spans 16 amino acids. The V and J ends lost 4 bases and 5 bases, in that order; junction bases with no gene match: 11. Looked up from germline, CDR1 is SGHDT and CDR2 is YYEEEE.

V gene TRBV9 combines with J gene TRBJ2-1, with 8 positions matching TRBD2. CDR1 is SGDLS and CDR2 is YYNGEE in the germline V gene. J lost 6 bases, V lost 0 bases, and 20 bases had no gene match. The CDR3 has 20 residues. In DNA, the CDR3 is TGTGCCAGCAGCGTAGTAGGAACGACGGGGCTAGCGGGCCTGTTCAATGAGCAGTTCTTC. This translates into CASSVVGTTGLAGLFNEQFF.

This clone has just a few counts. This chain connects TRBV5-6 to TRBJ2-7; D gene uncertain. Germline V CDR1 and CDR2: SGHDT, YYEEEE. This CDR3 spans 14 amino acids. Trimming removed 1 base at V and 4 bases at J, with 12 bases between. The CDR3 region has the DNA TGTGCCAGCAGCTTGCGGGTGGCCATGTACGAGCAGTACGTC. As protein: CASSLRVAMYEQYV.

The chain carries TRBV19 and TRBJ2-1; no definite D call. The V gene's germline CDR1 is LNHDA and CDR2 SQIVND (reference sequence). The CDR3 runs to 15 residues. V lost 7 bases to trimming and J lost 0 bases, with 13 bases between them. The CDR3 spells CASMPTVRSYNEQFF. Here the CDR3 DNA reads TGTGCCAGTATGCCTACTGTTCGCTCCTACAATGAGCAGTTCTTC.

This clone was seen a handful of times. The chain employs TRBV6-8 and TRBJ2-7; TRBD1 agrees at 7 bases. Per the germline V gene, CDR1 is MNHGY and CDR2 is SAAAGT. V shed 3 bases, J shed 4 bases, and the junction held 6 bases outside the gene matches. This CDR3 spans 14 amino acids. The CDR3 DNA follows: TGTGCCAGCAGTTATAAGGGGGCGAATTACGAGCAGTACGTC. This translates into CASSYKGANYEQYV.

CDR3 loop: CSVEVRHTREAFF. The DNA for the CDR3 is TGCAGCGTTGAAGTACGGCATACTCGAGAAGCTTTCTTT. The V gene is TRBV29-1, the J gene TRBJ1-1; D gene uncertain. Trimming shortened V by 1 base and J by 8 bases, and 14 bases separated the two germline ends. The CDR3 length is 13 residues. Germline V lookup: CDR1 SQVTM, CDR2 ANQGSEA.

The chain carries TRBV7-8 and TRBJ2-3; 8 bases agree with TRBD1. The germline CDR1 and CDR2 sequences are SGHVS and FQNEAQ. The CDR3 has 16 amino acids. V shed 4 bases, J shed 3 bases, and the junction held 9 bases outside the gene matches. The chain's CDR3 is CASSYQDRGRTDTQYF. The CDR3 coding sequence is TGTGCCAGCAGCTACCAAGACAGGGGTCGGACAGATACGCAGTATTTT.

The genes are TRBV6-1 and TRBJ1-2; the D gene is possibly TRBD1 (6 bases). In germline, CDR1 is MNHNS, CDR2 SASEGT. The V end was cut by 7 bases, the J end by 7 bases, with 19 bases between. CDR3 length: 14 amino acids. CDR3 in DNA: TGTGCCAGCACCCCGGGGGGGGGCTTGGGTGGCTACACCTTC. Its translation is CASTPGGGLGGYTF.

This clone was seen just once. The chain links TRBV11-2 to TRBJ1-1, with D unclear. The germline V and J ends were trimmed by 0 bases and 0 bases, with 11 bases remaining between them. Germline lookup yields CDR1 SGHAT and CDR2 FQNNGV. This CDR3 is built from 16 residues. The DNA for the CDR3 is TGTGCCAGCAGCTTAGATCCAAGACGGATGAACACTGAAGCTTTCTTT. This codes for CASSLDPRRMNTEAFF. Full variable domain (rest looked up from reference TRBV11-2 and TRBJ1-1): EAGVAQSPRYKIIEKRQSVAFWCNPISGHATLYWYQQILGQGPKLLIQFQNNGVVDDSQLPKDRFSAERLKGVDSTLKIQPAKLEDSAVYLCASSLDPRRMNTEAFFGQGTRLTVV.

The CDR3 DNA follows: TGTGCCAGCGGGGTACCTGGGGAGCTGTTTTTT. Its translation: CASGVPGELFF. The rearrangement links TRBV6-1 to TRBJ2-2, with unresolved D. V shed 8 bases and J shed 8 bases, with 9 bases lying between them. There are 11 residues in the CDR3. In germline, CDR1 is MNHNS, CDR2 SASEGT.

This chain connects TRBV7-6 to TRBJ2-2; 8 bases are shared with TRBD2. The V segment lost 4 bases and the J segment 3 bases; nucleotides outside the gene matches: 4. The germline V gene has CDR1 SGHVS and CDR2 FNYEAQ. The CDR3 is 15 residues long. CDR3 protein: CASSSAGAYTGELFF. As DNA, the CDR3 is TGTGCCAGCAGCTCAGCGGGGGCCTACACCGGGGAGCTGTTTTTT.

The rearrangement links TRBV5-8 to TRBJ1-5; TRBD1 might be the D (6 bases). V shed 2 bases and J shed 1 base, with 10 bases lying between them. Germline assignment: CDR1 SGHTS and CDR2 YDEGEE. CDR3 length: 15 amino acids. CDR3 nucleotides: TGTGCCAGCAGCTTAGGACAGAAAAGCAATCAGCCCCAGCATTTT. It translates to CASSLGQKSNQPQHF.

This clone was counted a few times. The genes are TRBV19 and TRBJ1-5; 12 positions agree with TRBD1. CDR1 is LNHDA, CDR2 SQIVND, per germline (reference sequence). Losses at the gene ends were 5 bases for V and 2 bases for J; bases not matched to a gene: 13. This CDR3 is 19 amino acids long. The CDR3 loop is CASSFLGTGGLDGNQPQHF. In nucleotides, the CDR3 is TGTGCCAGTAGTTTTCTCGGGACAGGGGGCTTAGACGGCAATCAGCCCCAGCATTTT.

The table lists this clone with a few counts. The gene calls are TRBV9 and TRBJ1-1; 8 bases align to TRBD1. The V segment lost 4 bases and the J segment 0 bases; nucleotides outside the gene matches: 14. CDR1 and CDR2 (germline): SGDLS, YYNGEE. This CDR3 contains 18 residues. The CDR3 bases are TGTGCCAGCAGCCAAGATTGGCAGGGGGCTTACATGAACACTGAAGCTTTCTTT. Translation: CASSQDWQGAYMNTEAFF.

V is TRBV7-3 and J is TRBJ2-3; possible D gene TRBD2, 6 bases. Trimming cost V 1 base and J 2 bases, with 10 bases left between them. The germline CDR1 and CDR2 sequences are SGHTA and FQGTGA. This CDR3 has 15 amino acids. CDR3 bases: TGTGCCAGCAGCTTAAAGTCGGGAGTCACAGATACGCAGTATTTT. Its protein product is CASSLKSGVTDTQYF.